This T cell receptor beta chain derives from a study of OX40 agonist ivuxolimab in advanced cancers. On this clone itself: Its cognate antigen is unknown.

The ends were cut back, 0 bases at V and 7 bases at J, with 18 bases in the middle. Germline assignment: CDR1 LNHNV and CDR2 YYDKDF (reference sequence). This CDR3 comprises 16 residues. Study-level results: Dosing at 0.1 to 3.0 mg/kg was accompanied by clonal expansion of CD4+ and CD8+ blood T cells by week 6.

Produced via immunoSEQ multiplex PCR; TCRdb's table is partial and in-frame only. Of tens of thousands of clones in the sample, more than 90% were seen once. The sample here was CD4+ or CD8+ T cells sorted from blood, taken in a trial of the OX40 agonist ivuxolimab. The V gene is TRBV15, the J gene TRBJ1-2, with D tentatively TRBD1 (6 bases). The receptor was isolated from an adult with an advanced solid tumor such as melanoma, head and neck, liver or kidney cancer. Here the CDR3 reads CATSRDLTGSGSGYTF. As DNA, the CDR3 is TGTGCCACCAGCAGAGATCTTACAGGGTCGGGGTCTGGCTACACCTTC. The full variable domain, its missing parts supplied by reference TRBV15 and TRBJ1-2, is DAMVIQNPRYQVTQFGKPVTLSCSQTLNHNVMYWYQQKSSQAPKLLFHYYDKDFNNEADTPDNFQSRRPNTSFCFLDIRSPGLGDTAMYLCATSRDLTGSGSGYTFGSGTRLTVV.